This TCR beta chain was obtained from a study of human T cells and chemical hapten exposure (dated by TCRdb to the early 2020s). Regarding the complete study: For sensitization, 2% DPC in acetone was applied to a roughly 2 cm by roughly 2 cm area of upper inner arm skin. Throughout the study period of about 25 weeks, patients also received therapeutic DPC doses to the scalp every week. Patch tests used Finn chambers with 0.01% DPC on the upper back, scored after 6 days by International Contact Dermatitis Research Group standards. Most of the patients in the cohort were female, and the cohort covered alopecia areata with under or over 50% scalp involvement, alopecia totalis and alopecia universalis. The libraries were sequenced as a pool, and the TCR yield per sample differed mostly because of small variations in library volumes within the pool. The study tracked peripheral blood TCR repertoire changes in vivo during primary and secondary sensitization to the hapten diphenylcyclopropenone (DPC) in alopecia patients. Blood samples were taken from patients before sensitization (week 0) and at 2, 6 and about 24 weeks after DPC sensitization. Blood for TCR sequencing was provided by twenty-nine alopecia patients at one to four time points (pre-sensitization, 2, 6 and 24 weeks).

Results the study describes overall, beyond this receptor: DPC sensitization did not change the number of TCRs with a frequency above 1 in 1000, and there was no evidence of changes in global repertoire structure. Repeated subsampling changed both the strength of the expansion versus patch-test correlation and the threshold at which the correlation became significant. The number of PT1 expanded TCRs positively correlated with patch test score, significant at thresholds 8, 16 and 32 but not 4. Significantly more large CDR3 similarity clusters were formed by expanded TCRs than by pre-sensitization or healthy control sets, consistent with antigen-driven responses. Because every patient had alopecia, a presumed autoimmune disease, the patients' immune response might differ from that of healthy individuals.

Libraries were made using RACE. Sequencing used a NextSeq 500. Library preparation attached unique molecular identifiers to individual cDNA molecules for quantitative, reproducible TCR counting. For every blood RNA sample, sequencing covered both the TCR alpha and TCR beta chains. The paper's processing steps were these. A median of approximately 100,000 TCRs per sample was observed, with a range of 23,224 to 690,600. V, J and CDR3 annotation of the TCR reads was carried out using the Decombinator software suite. Every sample was subsampled to the same number of TCRs (28,000) for the PS versus PT1 abundance plots. Expanded TCRs were defined as absent before sensitization and observed at least eight times at the 2-week time point. The raw public reads went through TCRdb reprocessing: fastp at Q25, MiXCR clone calling, in-frame beta chains kept. Each entry is one CDR3 protein sequence, shown with its most common DNA and genes. TCRdb, not the original authors, processed these V and J calls. This sample is represented by under 200,000 distinct CDR3 sequences; around 15% of them were singletons. The ten biggest clones cover about 1.8% of the sample.

Concerning this clonotype: There is no known antigen for this receptor. No much larger clone exists at a distance of one base, and base qualities are not known.

Inclusive of the bounding cysteine and phenylalanine, the CDR3 is 14 residues long. Only the CDR3 part of the read is kept: 42 bases, read in frame from the first base. V lost 3 bases and J lost 9 bases; the stretch between them is 15 bases long. The germline V gene (reference sequence) gives CDR1 as DFQATT and CDR2 as SNEGSKA. Read against the paper, the sample's time point label means: patch test 1, 2 weeks after DPC sensitization. The sample's treatment or condition, from its label and the paper: therapeutic diphenylcyclopropenone sensitization with weekly scalp DPC. At each patch-test visit, blood was drawn before the patch test was applied. Patients were eligible if aged 18 to 70, diagnosed with alopecia and judged suitable for DPC therapy, and pregnant patients were excluded. Total RNA was extracted from unfractionated whole blood collected in Tempus Blood RNA tubes.

The clonotype originates from a woman younger than 45 with alopecia areata. Some clones in this sample may be carry-over from other donors' samples. Here the chain combines TRBV20-1 and TRBJ1-6; the best D guess is TRBD1, with 5 bases matching. This specimen was whole blood, taken in connection with sensitization to the hapten diphenylcyclopropenone (DPC). The nucleotide sequence reads TGCAGTGCTAGCCGGGACGTACGAGGTTCACCCCTCCACTTT. It specifies CSASRDVRGSPLHF.